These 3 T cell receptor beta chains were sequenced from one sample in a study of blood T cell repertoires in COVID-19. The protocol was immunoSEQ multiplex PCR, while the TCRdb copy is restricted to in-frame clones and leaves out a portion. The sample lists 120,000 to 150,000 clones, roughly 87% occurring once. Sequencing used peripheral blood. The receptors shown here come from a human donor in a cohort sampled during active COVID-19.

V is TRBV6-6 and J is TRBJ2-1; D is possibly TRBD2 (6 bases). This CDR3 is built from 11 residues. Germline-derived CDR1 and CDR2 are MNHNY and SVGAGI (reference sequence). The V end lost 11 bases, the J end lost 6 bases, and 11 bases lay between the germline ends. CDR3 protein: CAQSEGNEQFF. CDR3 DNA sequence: TGTGCCCAATCGGAGGGCAATGAGCAGTTCTTC.

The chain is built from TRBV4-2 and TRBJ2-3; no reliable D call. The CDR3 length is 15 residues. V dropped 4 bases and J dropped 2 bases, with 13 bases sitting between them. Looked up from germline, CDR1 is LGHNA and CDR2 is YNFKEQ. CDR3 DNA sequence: TGTGCCAGCAGCCCCCGGCGGCAGAACACAGATACGCAGTATTTT. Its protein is CASSPRRQNTDTQYF.

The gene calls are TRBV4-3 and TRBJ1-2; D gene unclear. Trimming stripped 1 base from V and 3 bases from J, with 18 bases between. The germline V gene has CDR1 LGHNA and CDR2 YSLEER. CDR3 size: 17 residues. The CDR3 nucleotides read TGCGCCAGCAGCCAAGCATTTGCTCCTATAAACCACTATGGCTACACCTTC. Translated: CASSQAFAPINHYGYTF.